The 30 T cell receptor beta chains reported below all come from one sample, sequenced in a study of shared clonotypes between healthy human individuals. Sequencing was performed with immunoSEQ multiplex PCR; in TCRdb, only in-frame clones are kept and a portion is missing. This sample has roughly 2 million clones, with nearly 97% found just once. The sequenced sample consisted of naive CD4+ T cells sorted from blood. Subset described: CD45RA+ positively selected. These receptors originate from a man between 18 and 35 years old in good health.

The chain carries TRBV6-1 and TRBJ2-5; the match to TRBD2 covers 14 bases. CDR1 and CDR2 from the germline V gene are MNHNS and SASEGT. The length of the CDR3 is 16 residues. After removal of 3 bases from V and 5 bases from J, the junction contained 5 bases not matched to a gene. The CDR3 reads CASSEGTSGSGETQYF. As DNA, the CDR3 is TGTGCCAGCAGTGAGGGGACTAGCGGGAGCGGGGAGACCCAGTACTTC.

About this clone: The identical CDR3 is also encoded by other nucleotide sequences in the sample. This sequence joins TRBV10-3 and TRBJ1-1; the match to TRBD1 covers 7 bases. The germline V gene has CDR1 ENHRY and CDR2 SYGVKD. Germline trimming cut 10 bases from V and 4 bases from J; bases unmatched to any gene: 3. CDR3 length equals 11 residues. This CDR3 is CATTGFTEAFF. The CDR3 coding sequence is TGTGCCACGACAGGGTTCACTGAAGCTTTCTTT.

V and J are TRBV6-5 and TRBJ1-1; D is possibly TRBD1 (5 bases). Germline CDR1 MNHEY, CDR2 SVGAGI. This CDR3 is 13 amino acids long. Trimming pared 7 bases from V and 5 bases from J, leaving 14 bases between. The CDR3 here is CASTRSGGTEAFF. The CDR3 DNA is TGTGCCAGCACCCGGTCGGGGGGGACTGAAGCTTTCTTT.

The chain is built from TRBV5-4 and TRBJ2-5; 12 bases are a match to TRBD2. Trimming at V came to 4 bases and at J to 4 bases, leaving 8 bases not matched to a gene. The CDR3 contains 16 residues. Germline CDR1 reads SGHNT; CDR2 reads YYREEE (reference sequence). The CDR3 DNA reads as TGTGCCAGCAGCGACAAGAGACTAGCGGGAGTAGAGACCCAGTACTTC. It is translated as CASSDKRLAGVETQYF. The whole variable domain, remainder taken from reference TRBV5-4 and TRBJ2-5, is ETGVTQSPTHLIKTRGQQVTLRCSSQSGHNTVSWYQQALGQGPQFIFQYYREEENGRGNFPPRFSGLQFPNYSSELNVNALELDDSALYLCASSDKRLAGVETQYFGPGTRLLVL.

V gene TRBV2 combines with J gene TRBJ1-6; no clear D. CDR1 is SNHLY, CDR2 FYNNEI, per germline. V dropped 2 bases and J dropped 9 bases, with 8 bases sitting between them. CDR3 length: 13 residues. CDR3 nucleotide sequence: TGTGCCAGCAGTGAATATGGAGCTTCACCCCTCCACTTT. This translates into CASSEYGASPLHF.

The V gene is TRBV9, the J gene TRBJ2-5, with D possibly TRBD1 on 6 matching bases. The germline V gene encodes CDR1 SGDLS and CDR2 YYNGEE. Trimming took 2 bases from V and 14 from J, leaving 19 bases between them. CDR3 length: 13 residues. CDR3 DNA sequence: TGTGCCAGCAGCGTGAATGACGGGACAAGGCCCTACTTC. The encoded protein is CASSVNDGTRPYF.

Comments on this clone: The germline gene is not matched at one end of the junction; a read error may be the cause. This chain connects TRBV7-3 to TRBJ1-1, with 10 bases matching TRBD1. The length of the CDR3 is 14 residues. Per germline, CDR1 SGHTA and CDR2 FQGTGA. This CDR3 reads CASSLTGTGEKAFF. The CDR3 nucleotides read TGTGCCAGCAGCCTAACCGGGACAGGGGAAAAAGCTTTCTTT.

The V call is TRBV11-2, the J call TRBJ1-6; D perhaps matches TRBD1 (5 bases). CDR1 is SGHAT and CDR2 is FQNNGV in the germline V gene. The length of the CDR3 is 14 residues. Trimming took off 4 bases at V and 4 bases at J, with 8 bases between the two ends. For the CDR3, the DNA is TGTGCCAGCAGCTCGGGACCGTATAATTCACCCCTCCACTTT. The encoded protein is CASSSGPYNSPLHF.

The chain is built from TRBV27 and TRBJ2-2, with D possibly being TRBD1 (7 bases). The germline gives CDR1 MNHEY, CDR2 SMNVEV (reference sequence). The V end lost 4 bases, the J end lost 5 bases, and 11 bases lay between the germline ends. The CDR3 covers 14 residues. The CDR3 sequence: CASSSQGGTGELFF. CDR3 sequence (DNA): TGTGCCAGCAGTTCCCAGGGGGGAACCGGGGAGCTGTTTTTT.

The rearrangement links TRBV12-5 to TRBJ2-7; 9 bases are a match to TRBD1. CDR3 length: 17 amino acids. Germline V gene sequence: CDR1 LGHNT, CDR2 FRNRAP. The J segment lost 2 bases and the V segment lost 0 bases, leaving 8 bases of the junction unmatched. CDR3 sequence (DNA): TGTGCTAGTGGTTTGGTACTGGGGACAGGGACAACCTACGAGCAGTACTTC. As protein: CASGLVLGTGTTYEQYF.

The chain couples TRBV4-3 to TRBJ2-1; 7 bases agree with TRBD2. Germline V gene lookup returns CDR1 LGHNA and CDR2 YSLEER. There are 19 residues in the CDR3. The V segment lost 1 base and the J segment 2 bases; nucleotides outside the gene matches: 14. The CDR3 region has the DNA TGCGCCAGCAGCCAAGCGAGGGATTTGGGTAGCGGGCCCTACAATGAGCAGTTCTTC. It specifies CASSQARDLGSGPYNEQFF.

The rearrangement links TRBV4-1 to TRBJ1-5, with D possibly TRBD1 on 5 matching bases. The CDR3 runs to 13 residues. Germline CDR1 and CDR2: MGHRA and YSYEKL. V dropped 2 bases and J dropped 6 bases, with 8 bases sitting between them. The CDR3 protein is CASSQQGVQPQHF. The CDR3 DNA reads as TGCGCCAGCAGCCAACAGGGAGTTCAGCCCCAGCATTTT.

This chain connects TRBV7-9 to TRBJ2-1, with TRBD2 matching over 8 bases. Germline V gene sequence: CDR1 SEHNR, CDR2 FQNEAQ (reference sequence). The V gene end was trimmed by 2 bases and the J gene end by 7 bases; junction bases not matched to a gene: 7. The CDR3 spans 15 residues. The CDR3 DNA is TGTGCCAGCAGCTTACCGGGAGGGCCTAGGAATGAGCAGTTCTTC. It translates to CASSLPGGPRNEQFF.

The rearrangement joins TRBV7-2 to TRBJ2-3, with 7 nucleotides matching TRBD1. This CDR3 is built from 15 residues. Germline V gene lookup returns CDR1 SGHTA and CDR2 FQGNSA. Trimming took 2 bases from V and 5 from J; bases not matched to a gene: 7. CDR3: CASSLWTGRGDTQYF. CDR3 sequence (DNA): TGTGCCAGCAGCTTATGGACAGGAAGAGGAGATACGCAGTATTTT.

This chain joins TRBV5-4 and TRBJ1-1; no clear D. The V gene lost 0 bases and the J gene lost 7 bases, with 13 bases spanning the gap. CDR1 and CDR2 (germline): SGHNT, YYREEE (reference sequence). This CDR3 has 14 residues. The CDR3 nucleotides read TGTGCCAGCAGCTTGGACTGGGCAAGGGATGAAGCTTTCTTT. The encoded protein is CASSLDWARDEAFF.

The rearrangement uses TRBV5-1 and TRBJ2-3, with D unresolved. The CDR3 covers 15 residues. The germline CDR1 and CDR2 sequences are SGHRS and YFSETQ. Deletions cut 4 bases from V and 0 bases from J, with 12 bases between. CDR3 sequence (DNA): TGCGCCAGCAGCACGCCGGTACAGAGCACAGATACGCAGTATTTT. Translation gives CASSTPVQSTDTQYF. Looking up the rest from reference TRBV5-1 and TRBJ2-3 gives the full variable domain: KAGVTQTPRYLIKTRGQQVTLSCSPISGHRSVSWYQQTPGQGLQFLFEYFSETQRNKGNFPGRFSGRQFSNSRSEMNVSTLELGDSALYLCASSTPVQSTDTQYFGPGTRLTVL.

This clone was seen a few times. V and J are TRBV10-3 and TRBJ1-2; TRBD1 matches 8 bases. Germline values: CDR1 ENHRY, CDR2 SYGVKD. This CDR3 has 13 amino acids. J was trimmed by 6 bases and V by 10 bases; bases with no gene match: 10. For the CDR3, the DNA is TGTGCCAACGGACAGGGCCCCGGGGATGGCTACACCTTC. This sequence encodes CANGQGPGDGYTF.

The rearrangement links TRBV5-4 to TRBJ2-3; D is ambiguous. V lost 0 bases, J lost 2 bases, and 13 bases lay in between. Germline CDR1 is SGHNT and CDR2 is YYREEE (reference sequence). The CDR3 runs to 16 residues. The CDR3 DNA is TGTGCCAGCAGCTTGGGTAGCAGGTCTTACACAGATACGCAGTATTTT. Amino acid sequence: CASSLGSRSYTDTQYF.

The V and J genes are TRBV5-1 and TRBJ2-5; 7 nucleotides match TRBD1. This CDR3 contains 14 residues. V trimming: 1 base; J trimming: 2 bases; junction bases outside the gene matches: 2. Germline CDR1 is SGHRS and CDR2 is YFSETQ. The CDR3 protein is CASSLTGDQETQYF. In DNA form, the CDR3 reads TGCGCCAGCAGCTTGACAGGGGATCAAGAGACCCAGTACTTC.

This chain connects TRBV21-1 to TRBJ2-1; the table's D call, TRBD1, has no DNA check behind it. TRBV21-1 is given as a pseudogene. CDR3 length: 15 amino acids. CDR3 sequence reads: CASSKVVTGVCEQFF. DNA for the CDR3: TGTGCCAGCAGCAAAGTTGTGACAGGGGTTTGCGAGCAGTTCTTC.

V usage is TRBV18 and J usage is TRBJ2-7; D is possibly TRBD2 (5 bases). The CDR3 extends over 14 amino acids. V lost 1 base and J lost 2, with 9 bases in between. The germline V gene has CDR1 KGHSH and CDR2 LQKENI. The CDR3 protein is CASSPLASPYEQYF. The CDR3 DNA reads TGTGCCAGCTCACCACTAGCGAGCCCCTACGAGCAGTACTTC.

Regarding this clone: Within the sample, other DNA sequences also encode this same CDR3. The CDR3 loop is CASSISGSYEQYF. CDR3 nucleotides: TGTGCCAGTAGTATTAGCGGGTCCTACGAGCAGTACTTC. The V call is TRBV19, the J call TRBJ2-7; the match to TRBD2 covers 7 bases. The V gene's germline CDR1 is LNHDA and CDR2 SQIVND (reference sequence). CDR3 size: 13 residues. Trimming took 3 bases from V and 1 from J; bases not matched to a gene: 0.

This rearrangement joins TRBV18 to TRBJ2-1; 7 bases are a match to TRBD2. The CDR3 is made up of 17 amino acids. CDR1 KGHSH and CDR2 LQKENI come from the germline V gene. After removal of 1 base from V and 2 bases from J, the junction contained 8 bases not matched to a gene. The CDR3 sequence is CASSPQVGTKPYNEQFF. CDR3 bases: TGTGCCAGCTCACCACAAGTGGGGACTAAACCCTACAATGAGCAGTTCTTC.

The J gene is TRBJ1-2, the V gene TRBV7-3; 11 nucleotides agree with TRBD1. V shed 5 bases and J 5 bases; nucleotides not matched to a gene: 4. The CDR3 length is 14 residues. CDR1 and CDR2 from the germline V gene are SGHTA and FQGTGA. The CDR3 bases are TGTGCCAGCAGCCCCGGGACAGGGGGGTATGGCTACACCTTC. Protein product: CASSPGTGGYGYTF.

This chain uses TRBV20-1 with TRBJ1-1; D is possibly TRBD1 (5 bases). The germline CDR1 and CDR2 sequences are DFQATT and SNEGSKA (reference sequence). With 4 bases removed from V and 8 bases from J, the gap between germline ends came to 8 bases. The CDR3 consists of 10 residues. The CDR3: CSANRGEAFF. CDR3 nucleotides: TGCAGTGCTAACCGGGGCGAAGCTTTCTTT.

In DNA form, the CDR3 reads TGTGCCAGCAGCCCTGGGACAGGAACGGGGTACGAGCAGTACTTC. Residues: CASSPGTGTGYEQYF. This chain uses TRBV9 with TRBJ2-7; 8 bases match TRBD1. Germline V gene lookup returns CDR1 SGDLS and CDR2 YYNGEE. The CDR3 contains 15 residues. V lost 4 bases and J lost 4; bases outside the gene matches: 10.

V gene TRBV4-1 combines with J gene TRBJ2-7; the match to TRBD1 covers 8 bases. The CDR3 extends over 15 amino acids. The trim removed 3 bases at V and 3 bases at J, leaving 7 bases unmatched. CDR1 and CDR2 (germline): MGHRA, YSYEKL. The CDR3 bases are TGCGCCAGCAGCCAGGGGACAGGAAACTACTACGAGCAGTACTTC. It yields the protein CASSQGTGNYYEQYF.

This clone has a single count. The chain combines TRBV7-8 with TRBJ1-1; D gene uncertain. Looked up from germline, CDR1 is SGHVS and CDR2 is FQNEAQ. V shed 3 bases and J shed 6 bases, with 20 bases lying between them. This CDR3 is 16 amino acids long. CDR3 amino acids: CASSFKAVAGDAEAFF. In nucleotides, the CDR3 is TGTGCCAGCAGCTTCAAGGCCGTCGCAGGCGACGCTGAAGCTTTCTTT.

V gene TRBV9 combines with J gene TRBJ1-4; 7 bases fit TRBD1. The J segment lost 8 bases and the V segment lost 4 bases, leaving 5 bases of the junction unmatched. The CDR3 contains 13 residues. The germline CDR1 and CDR2 sequences are SGDLS and YYNGEE. CDR3 nucleotide sequence: TGTGCCAGCAGCACGACAGGGAGGGAAAAACTGTTTTTT. Protein product: CASSTTGREKLFF.

The chain employs TRBV18 and TRBJ2-1, with 10 bases identical to TRBD1. With V trimmed by 4 bases and J by 2 bases, 2 bases remained unmatched. The CDR3 loop spans 15 amino acids. Germline V gives CDR1 KGHSH, CDR2 LQKENI. DNA for the CDR3: TGTGCCAGCTCACGAGGACAGGGGGCCTACAATGAGCAGTTCTTC. It yields the protein CASSRGQGAYNEQFF.